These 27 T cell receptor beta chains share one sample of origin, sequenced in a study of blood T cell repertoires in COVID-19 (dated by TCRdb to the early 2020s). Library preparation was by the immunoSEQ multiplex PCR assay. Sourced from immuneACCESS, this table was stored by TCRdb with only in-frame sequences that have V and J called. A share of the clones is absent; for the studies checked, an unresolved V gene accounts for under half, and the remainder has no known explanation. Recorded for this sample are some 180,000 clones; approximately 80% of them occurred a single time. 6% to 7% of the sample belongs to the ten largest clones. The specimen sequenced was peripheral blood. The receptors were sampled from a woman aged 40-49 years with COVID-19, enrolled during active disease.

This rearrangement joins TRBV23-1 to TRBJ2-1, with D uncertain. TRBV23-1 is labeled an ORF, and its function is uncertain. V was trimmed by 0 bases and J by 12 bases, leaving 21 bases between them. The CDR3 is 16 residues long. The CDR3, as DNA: TGCGCCAGCAGTCAATCCGCCGGAGACCCAGAGTCGTGGCAGTTCTTC. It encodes CASSQSAGDPESWQFF.

Here the CDR3 reads CASLSVTDTQYF. The CDR3 bases are TGTGCCAGTCTCTCGGTCACAGATACGCAGTATTTT. J is TRBJ2-3 and V is TRBV19, with D unresolved. Between the trimmed V and J ends, which lost 8 bases and 2 bases, there was a span of 8 bases. Germline CDR1 reads LNHDA; CDR2 reads SQIVND (reference sequence). The length of the CDR3 is 12 residues.

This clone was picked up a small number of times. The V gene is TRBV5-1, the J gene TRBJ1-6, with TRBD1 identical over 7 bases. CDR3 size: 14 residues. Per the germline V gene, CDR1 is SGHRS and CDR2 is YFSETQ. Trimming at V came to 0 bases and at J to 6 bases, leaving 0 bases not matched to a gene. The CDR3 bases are TGCGCCAGCAGCTTGGACAGGGGTAATTCACCCCTCCACTTT. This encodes CASSLDRGNSPLHF.

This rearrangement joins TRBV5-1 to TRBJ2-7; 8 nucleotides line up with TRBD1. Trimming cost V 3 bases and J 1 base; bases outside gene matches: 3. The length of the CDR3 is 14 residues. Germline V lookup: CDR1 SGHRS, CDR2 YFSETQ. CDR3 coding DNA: TGCGCCAGCAGCTCAGGGACAGGTTCCTACGAGCAGTACTTC. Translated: CASSSGTGSYEQYF.

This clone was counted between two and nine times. CDR3 in amino acids: CASSENSQQPQHF. Here the CDR3 DNA reads TGCGCCAGCAGTGAAAACAGTCAACAGCCCCAGCATTTT. The genes are TRBV10-1 and TRBJ1-5; the D is unclear. Germline CDR1 WNHNN, CDR2 SYGVQD (reference sequence). The V gene lost 3 bases and the J gene lost 7 bases, with 10 bases spanning the gap. The CDR3 is made up of 13 amino acids.

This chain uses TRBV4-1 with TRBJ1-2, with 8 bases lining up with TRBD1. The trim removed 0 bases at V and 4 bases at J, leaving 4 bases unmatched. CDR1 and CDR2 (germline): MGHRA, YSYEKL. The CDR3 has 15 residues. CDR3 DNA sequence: TGCGCCAGCAGCCAAGATTGGCAGGGGGCCTATGGCTACACCTTC. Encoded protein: CASSQDWQGAYGYTF.

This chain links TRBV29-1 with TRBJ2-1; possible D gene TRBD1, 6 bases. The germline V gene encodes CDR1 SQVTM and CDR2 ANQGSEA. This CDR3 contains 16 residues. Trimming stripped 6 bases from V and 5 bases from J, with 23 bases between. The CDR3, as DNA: TGCAGCGTGGACTGGGGACCGGGACAAACCCACAATGAGCAGTTCTTC. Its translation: CSVDWGPGQTHNEQFF.

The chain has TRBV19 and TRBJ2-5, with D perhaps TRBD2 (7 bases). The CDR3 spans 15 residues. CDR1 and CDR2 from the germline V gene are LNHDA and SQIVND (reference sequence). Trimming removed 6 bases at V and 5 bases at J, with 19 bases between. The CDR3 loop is CASSQRGGARETQYF. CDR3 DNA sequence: TGTGCCAGTAGCCAGAGGGGGGGGGCGAGGGAGACCCAGTACTTC.

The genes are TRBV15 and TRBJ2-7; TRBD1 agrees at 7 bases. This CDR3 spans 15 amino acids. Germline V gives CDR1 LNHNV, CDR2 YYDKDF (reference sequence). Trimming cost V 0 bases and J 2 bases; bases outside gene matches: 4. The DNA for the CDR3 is TGTGCCACCAGCAGAGATAAAGGGACAGCCTACGAGCAGTACTTC. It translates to CATSRDKGTAYEQYF.

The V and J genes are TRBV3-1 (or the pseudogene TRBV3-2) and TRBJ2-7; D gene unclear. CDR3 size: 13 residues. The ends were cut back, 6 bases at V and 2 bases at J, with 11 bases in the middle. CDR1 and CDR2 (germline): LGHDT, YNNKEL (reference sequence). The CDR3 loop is CASSPASAYEQYF. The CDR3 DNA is TGTGCCAGCAGTCCCGCGTCGGCCTACGAGCAGTACTTC.

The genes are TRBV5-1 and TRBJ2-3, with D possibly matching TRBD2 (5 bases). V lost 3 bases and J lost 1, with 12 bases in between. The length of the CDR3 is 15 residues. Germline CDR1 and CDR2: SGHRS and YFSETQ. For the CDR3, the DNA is TGCGCCAGCAGCTCGACTACCCACGGCACAGATACGCAGTATTTT. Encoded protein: CASSSTTHGTDTQYF. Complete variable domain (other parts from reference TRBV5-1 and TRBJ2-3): KAGVTQTPRYLIKTRGQQVTLSCSPISGHRSVSWYQQTPGQGLQFLFEYFSETQRNKGNFPGRFSGRQFSNSRSEMNVSTLELGDSALYLCASSSTTHGTDTQYFGPGTRLTVL.

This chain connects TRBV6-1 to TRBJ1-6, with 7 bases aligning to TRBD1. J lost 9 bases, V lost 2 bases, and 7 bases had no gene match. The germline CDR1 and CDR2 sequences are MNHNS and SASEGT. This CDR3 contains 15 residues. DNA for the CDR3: TGTGCCAGCAGTGAAATCATAGGGGGCGGTTCACCCCTCCACTTT. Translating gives CASSEIIGGGSPLHF.

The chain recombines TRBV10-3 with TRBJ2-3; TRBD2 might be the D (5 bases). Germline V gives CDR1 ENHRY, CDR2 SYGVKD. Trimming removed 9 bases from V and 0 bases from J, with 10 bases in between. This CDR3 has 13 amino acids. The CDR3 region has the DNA TGTGCCATAGGCGGCGGGAGCACAGATACGCAGTATTTT. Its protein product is CAIGGGSTDTQYF.

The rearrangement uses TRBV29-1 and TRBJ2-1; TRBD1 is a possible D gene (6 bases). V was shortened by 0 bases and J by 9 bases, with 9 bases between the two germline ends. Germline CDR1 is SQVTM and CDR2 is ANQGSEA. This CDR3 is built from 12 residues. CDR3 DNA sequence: TGCAGCGTTGAAGACAGGGGCGGTGAGCAGTTCTTC. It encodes CSVEDRGGEQFF.

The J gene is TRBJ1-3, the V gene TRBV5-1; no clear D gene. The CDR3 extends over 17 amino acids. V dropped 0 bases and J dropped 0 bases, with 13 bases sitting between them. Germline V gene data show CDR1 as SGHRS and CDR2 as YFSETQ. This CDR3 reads CASSLDEAPSSGNTIYF. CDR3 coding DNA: TGCGCCAGCAGCTTGGACGAGGCCCCGAGCTCTGGAAACACCATATATTTT.

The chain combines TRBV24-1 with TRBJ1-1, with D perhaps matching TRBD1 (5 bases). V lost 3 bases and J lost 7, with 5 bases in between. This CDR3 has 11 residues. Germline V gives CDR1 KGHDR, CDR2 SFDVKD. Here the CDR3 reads CATSDRGEAFF. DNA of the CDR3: TGTGCCACCAGTGATAGGGGTGAAGCTTTCTTT.

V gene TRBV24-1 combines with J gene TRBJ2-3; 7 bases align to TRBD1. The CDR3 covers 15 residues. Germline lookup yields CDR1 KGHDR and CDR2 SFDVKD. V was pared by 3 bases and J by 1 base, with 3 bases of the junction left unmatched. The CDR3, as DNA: TGTGCCACCAGTGATGACAGGGCCCGCACAGATACGCAGTATTTT. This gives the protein CATSDDRARTDTQYF.

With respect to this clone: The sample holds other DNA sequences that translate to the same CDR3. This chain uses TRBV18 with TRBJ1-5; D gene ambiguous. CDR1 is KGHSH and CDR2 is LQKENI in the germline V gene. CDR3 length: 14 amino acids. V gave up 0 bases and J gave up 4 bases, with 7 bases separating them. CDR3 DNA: TGTGCCAGCTCACCACCGTCAGGTAATCAGCCCCAGCATTTT. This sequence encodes CASSPPSGNQPQHF.

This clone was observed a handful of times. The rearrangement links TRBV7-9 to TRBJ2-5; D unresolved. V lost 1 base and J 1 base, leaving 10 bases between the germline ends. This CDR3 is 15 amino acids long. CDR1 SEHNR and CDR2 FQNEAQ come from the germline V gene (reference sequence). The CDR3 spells CASSLVQRLQETQYF. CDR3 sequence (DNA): TGTGCCAGCAGCTTAGTGCAGCGCCTCCAAGAGACCCAGTACTTC.

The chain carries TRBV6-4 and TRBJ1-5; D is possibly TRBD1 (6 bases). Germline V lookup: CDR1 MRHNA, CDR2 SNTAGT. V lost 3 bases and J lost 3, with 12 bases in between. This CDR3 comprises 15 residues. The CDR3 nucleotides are TGTGCCAGCAGTGAATCGGACAGTCCCAATCAGCCCCAGCATTTT. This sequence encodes CASSESDSPNQPQHF.

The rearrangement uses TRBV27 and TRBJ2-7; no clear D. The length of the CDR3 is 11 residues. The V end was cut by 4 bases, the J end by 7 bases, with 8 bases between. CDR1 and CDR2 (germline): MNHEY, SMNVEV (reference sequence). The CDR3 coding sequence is TGTGCCAGCAGTTCCAATTTGGAGCAGTACTTC. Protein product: CASSSNLEQYF.

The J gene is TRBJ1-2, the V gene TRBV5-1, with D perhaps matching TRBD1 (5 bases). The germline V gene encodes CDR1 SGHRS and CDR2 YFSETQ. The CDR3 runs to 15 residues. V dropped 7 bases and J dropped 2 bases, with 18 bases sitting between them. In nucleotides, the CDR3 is TGCGCCAGCTCGAAGGAGGGACCGCCGAACTATGGCTACACCTTC. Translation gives CASSKEGPPNYGYTF.

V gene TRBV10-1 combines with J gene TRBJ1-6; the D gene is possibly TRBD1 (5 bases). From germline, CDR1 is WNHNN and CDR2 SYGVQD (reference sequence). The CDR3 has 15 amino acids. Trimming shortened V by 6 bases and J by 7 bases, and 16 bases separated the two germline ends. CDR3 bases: TGCGCCAGCAGCGGAGGGGACGGAGGAAATTCACCCCTCCACTTT. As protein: CASSGGDGGNSPLHF.

CDR3 coding DNA: TGTGCCAGCTCACCACCCACAGGGGGGCGAGAAAAACTGTTTTTT. Encoded protein: CASSPPTGGREKLFF. This chain connects TRBV18 to TRBJ1-4; 8 positions match TRBD1. V lost 0 bases to trimming and J lost 8 bases; unmatched junction nucleotides: 5. The CDR3 sequence is 15 residues long. Germline V CDR1 and CDR2: KGHSH, LQKENI.

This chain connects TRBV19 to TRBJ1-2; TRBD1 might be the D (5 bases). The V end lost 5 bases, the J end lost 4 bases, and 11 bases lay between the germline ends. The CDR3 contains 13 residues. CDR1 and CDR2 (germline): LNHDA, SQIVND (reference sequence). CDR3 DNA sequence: TGTGCCAGTAGTGTGACAGACCTCTATGGCTACACCTTC. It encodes CASSVTDLYGYTF. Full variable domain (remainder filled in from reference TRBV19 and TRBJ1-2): DGGITQSPKYLFRKEGQNVTLSCEQNLNHDAMYWYRQDPGQGLRLIYYSQIVNDFQKGDIAEGYSVSREKKESFPLTVTSAQKNPTAFYLCASSVTDLYGYTFGSGTRLTVV.

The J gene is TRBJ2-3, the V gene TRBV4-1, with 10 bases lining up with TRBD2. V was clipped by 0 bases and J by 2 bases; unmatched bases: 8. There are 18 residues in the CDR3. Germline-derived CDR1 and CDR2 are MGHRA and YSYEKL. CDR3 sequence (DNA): TGCGCCAGCAGCCAAGAGGAGACTAGCGGGCTACCCACAGATACGCAGTATTTT. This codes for CASSQEETSGLPTDTQYF.

CDR3 DNA sequence: TGCAGCGTTCACGGGGGATATGGCTACACCTTC. As protein: CSVHGGYGYTF. The chain couples TRBV29-1 to TRBJ1-2, with D possibly matching TRBD1 (5 bases). V lost 5 bases, J lost 5 bases, and 9 bases lay in between. This CDR3 is 11 amino acids long. Germline assignment: CDR1 SQVTM and CDR2 ANQGSEA.